What follows are 16 T cell receptor beta chains derived from one specimen sequenced in a study of blood T cell repertoires in COVID-19. The assay was immunoSEQ multiplex PCR, and TCRdb's table has in-frame clones only and misses some. The table records approximately 69,000 clones, approximately 79% of them present only once. The source material was peripheral blood. These receptors came from a man in his sixties with acute or convalescent COVID-19.

The chain carries TRBV5-1 and TRBJ1-1; a possible D gene is TRBD1 (5 bases). CDR1 and CDR2 (germline): SGHRS, YFSETQ. The CDR3 runs to 13 residues. Deletions cut 0 bases from V and 8 bases from J, with 11 bases between. This chain's CDR3 is CASSLGSRQEAFF. The CDR3 nucleotides are TGCGCCAGCAGCTTGGGGAGCCGACAGGAAGCTTTCTTT.

The V gene is TRBV14, the J gene TRBJ2-2; TRBD2 is a possible D gene (6 bases). The CDR3 covers 15 residues. Trimming left V 0 bases short and J 4 bases short, with 9 bases between. CDR1 is SGHDN and CDR2 is FVKESK in the germline V gene. The CDR3 DNA is TGTGCCAGCAGCCAAGATCTGGGAGGCACCGGGGAGCTGTTTTTT. This encodes CASSQDLGGTGELFF.

The chain has TRBV13 and TRBJ1-3; tentative D call: TRBD1 (6 bases). The CDR3 is 12 residues long. The V end lost 5 bases, the J end lost 7 bases, and 9 bases lay between the germline ends. Germline V gene lookup returns CDR1 PRHDT and CDR2 FYEKMQ (reference sequence). CDR3 sequence (DNA): TGTGCCAGCAGCCCCCAGGGGAACACCATATATTTT. Its protein is CASSPQGNTIYF. The full variable domain, with the rest looked up from reference TRBV13 and TRBJ1-3, is AAGVIQSPRHLIKEKRETATLKCYPIPRHDTVYWYQQGPGQDPQFLISFYEKMQSDKGSIPDRFSAQQFSDYHSELNMSSLELGDSALYFCASSPQGNTIYFGEGSWLTVV.

This chain uses TRBV25-1 with TRBJ2-1, with TRBD2 matching 11 bases. The CDR3 covers 15 residues. The V gene end was trimmed by 8 bases and the J gene end by 1 base; junction bases not matched to a gene: 4. Germline V gene data show CDR1 as MGHDK and CDR2 as SYGVNS. CDR3: CASQLAGVSYNEQFF. The CDR3 DNA follows: TGTGCCAGCCAACTAGCGGGAGTTTCCTACAATGAGCAGTTCTTC.

This clone was recorded once. The V and J genes are TRBV4-3 and TRBJ1-6; the match to TRBD1 covers 9 bases. The CDR3 extends over 17 amino acids. Per the germline V gene, CDR1 is LGHNA and CDR2 is YSLEER. V shed 0 bases and J 7 bases; nucleotides not matched to a gene: 7. CDR3 nucleotide sequence: TGCGCCAGCAGCCAAGATCAGGGACAGGGTTGGAATTCACCCCTCCACTTT. It codes for CASSQDQGQGWNSPLHF.

This rearrangement joins TRBV4-1 to TRBJ2-1, with 10 bases identical to TRBD2. The germline V gene encodes CDR1 MGHRA and CDR2 YSYEKL. V gave up 5 bases and J gave up 4 bases; unmatched junction bases: 5. The CDR3 runs 15 residues. This chain's CDR3 is CASSDSGGSYNEQFF. The CDR3 nucleotides read TGCGCCAGCAGCGATAGCGGGGGGTCTTACAATGAGCAGTTCTTC.

The chain couples TRBV4-2 to TRBJ2-2; 14 bases line up with TRBD2. Germline trimming cut 0 bases from V and 1 base from J; bases unmatched to any gene: 7. The CDR3 sequence is 20 residues long. CDR1 and CDR2 from the germline V gene are LGHNA and YNFKEQ. CDR3 in DNA: TGTGCCAGCAGCCAAGAATTCGGACTAGCGGGGGGCAAGAACACCGGGGAGCTGTTTTTT. Translation: CASSQEFGLAGGKNTGELFF.

V and J are TRBV7-8 and TRBJ2-7; D is possibly TRBD1 (6 bases). Germline loops: CDR1 SGHVS, CDR2 FQNEAQ. V lost 1 base and J lost 2, with 9 bases in between. The CDR3 is 14 residues long. The CDR3 spells CASSLEGHTYEQYF. In DNA, the CDR3 is TGTGCCAGCAGCTTAGAGGGACATACCTACGAGCAGTACTTC.

This chain links TRBV2 with TRBJ2-7, with a possible D match to TRBD2 (6 bases). This CDR3 is 14 amino acids long. Germline CDR1 reads SNHLY; CDR2 reads FYNNEI. V was shortened by 5 bases and J by 2 bases, with 13 bases between the two germline ends. The CDR3 is CASSYKREAYEQYF. In DNA, the CDR3 is TGTGCCAGCAGTTATAAAAGGGAGGCCTACGAGCAGTACTTC.

The rearrangement uses TRBV7-9 and TRBJ1-1, with D possibly TRBD1 on 5 matching bases. Trimming pared 5 bases from V and 6 bases from J, leaving 10 bases between. The CDR3 runs 12 residues. Germline CDR1 reads SEHNR; CDR2 reads FQNEAQ (reference sequence). This CDR3 is CASSPTVPEAFF. The CDR3 nucleotides are TGTGCCAGCAGCCCGACAGTGCCTGAAGCTTTCTTT. The entire variable domain, with the rest obtained from reference TRBV7-9 and TRBJ1-1, is as follows: DTGVSQNPRHKITKRGQNVTFRCDPISEHNRLYWYRQTLGQGPEFLTYFQNEAQLEKSRLLSDRFSAERPKGSFSTLEIQRTEQGDSAMYLCASSPTVPEAFFGQGTRLTVV.

The rearrangement uses TRBV25-1 and TRBJ1-2; TRBD1 matches 8 bases. Trimming removed 6 bases from V and 7 bases from J; junction bases left unmatched: 7. The CDR3 totals 13 residues. Germline V lookup: CDR1 MGHDK, CDR2 SYGVNS. The CDR3 loop is CASRLGQAGGYTF. The DNA of the CDR3 is TGTGCCAGCAGGTTGGGACAGGCTGGTGGCTACACCTTC.

The chain joins TRBV6-1 to TRBJ2-5; TRBD1 agrees at 10 bases. Germline assignment: CDR1 MNHNS and CDR2 SASEGT. The V and J ends lost 4 bases and 2 bases, in that order; junction bases with no gene match: 10. This CDR3 region has 17 residues. CDR3 sequence: CASSVSVGQGIQETQYF. The DNA for the CDR3 is TGTGCCAGCAGTGTCAGTGTGGGACAGGGGATACAAGAGACCCAGTACTTC.

The J gene is TRBJ1-1, the V gene TRBV3-1 (or the pseudogene TRBV3-2); D not certain. The V gene lost 0 bases and the J gene lost 10 bases, with 12 bases spanning the gap. The CDR3 length is 13 residues. The germline V gene encodes CDR1 LGHDT and CDR2 YNNKEL (reference sequence). CDR3 residues: CASSQEAGLGAFF. Written as DNA, the CDR3 is TGTGCCAGCAGCCAAGAGGCGGGGTTGGGAGCTTTCTTT.

The V and J genes are TRBV7-9 and TRBJ2-4; 7 nucleotides match TRBD1. The CDR3 has 15 residues. J lost 7 bases, V lost 1 base, and 7 bases had no gene match. From germline, CDR1 is SEHNR and CDR2 FQNEAQ (reference sequence). CDR3 in amino acids: CASSLGQGGINIQYF. The CDR3 region has the DNA TGTGCCAGCAGCTTAGGACAGGGTGGCATCAACATTCAGTACTTC.

DNA of the CDR3: TGTGCCAGCAGCGCTAGCGGGGGGATCGATGAGCAGTTCTTC. Residues: CASSASGGIDEQFF. J is TRBJ2-1 and V is TRBV7-2, with 11 bases identical to TRBD2. The trim removed 5 bases at V and 8 bases at J, leaving 5 bases unmatched. Germline V lookup: CDR1 SGHTA, CDR2 FQGNSA. This CDR3 has 14 amino acids.

The rearrangement uses TRBV4-3 and TRBJ2-3, with 11 nucleotides matching TRBD2. The CDR3 runs to 16 residues. V trimming: 2 bases; J trimming: 6 bases; junction bases outside the gene matches: 7. The germline V gene has CDR1 LGHNA and CDR2 YSLEER. The CDR3 nucleotides are TGCGCCAGCAGCCAATCAACTAGCGGGGGCGGGGATACGCAGTATTTT. Encoded protein: CASSQSTSGGGDTQYF.